This TCR beta chain came from a study of T cells in Graves' hyperthyroidism and ophthalmopathy. The germline gives CDR1 MNHEY, CDR2 SVGEGT. The CDR3 totals 15 residues. After removal of 6 bases from V and 7 bases from J, the junction contained 10 bases not matched to a gene. This clonotype was seen repeatedly, ten times or more. Antigen specificity is unknown. The definition of stable Graves' hyperthyroidism was no ophthalmopathy progression within 18 months. Thyroid ultrasound, orbital computed tomography, clinical symptoms, and serum thyroxine and TRAb underpinned diagnoses. Out of less than 12 ml of fresh peripheral blood came the PBMCs. Amplified TCR beta CDR3 regions derived from RNA transcripts. RT-PCR in the first round (using the HTBI primer set) targeted the TCR CDR3. Via MiXCR, TCRdb re-called the multiplex PCR reads, giving one row per CDR3 protein. The table includes roughly 380,000 distinct CDR3 sequences, about an eighth detected once.

Overall study results and limits: In the blood, most expanded thyroid clonotypes above 0.001 appeared as well.

The chain has TRBV6-2 or TRBV6-3 and TRBJ1-5; 9 bases map to TRBD1. This TCR came from a woman aged 18-35 years with Graves' hyperthyroidism. The sequencing sample was made of blood. CDR3 DNA sequence: TGTGCCAGCAGGACACAGGGGGCGACCCGACAGCCCCAGCATTTT. Protein product: CASRTQGATRQPQHF.